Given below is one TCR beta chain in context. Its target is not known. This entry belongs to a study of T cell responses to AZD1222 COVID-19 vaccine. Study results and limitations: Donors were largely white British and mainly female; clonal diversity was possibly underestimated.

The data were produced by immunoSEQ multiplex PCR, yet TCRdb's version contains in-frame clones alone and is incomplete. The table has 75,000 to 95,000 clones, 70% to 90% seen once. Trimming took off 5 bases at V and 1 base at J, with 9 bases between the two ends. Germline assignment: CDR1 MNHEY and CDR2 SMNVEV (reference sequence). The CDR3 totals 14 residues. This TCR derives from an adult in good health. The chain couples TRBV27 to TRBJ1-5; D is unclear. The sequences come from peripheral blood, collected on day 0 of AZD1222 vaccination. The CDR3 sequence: CASSPGASNQPQHF. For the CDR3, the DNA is TGTGCCAGCAGTCCAGGAGCGAGCAATCAGCCCCAGCATTTT.